These 9 T cell receptor beta chains were all obtained from the same sample, sequenced in a study of cytomegalovirus exposure and HLA in healthy donors. The PCR had 60 Vbeta and 13 Jbeta primers. This table comes from immunoSEQ multiplex PCR, and its TCRdb copy is limited to in-frame clones, with some not included. The table lists some 110,000 clones, roughly 80% of them singletons, with roughly 4.5% in the top ten. What was sequenced was PBMCs. The receptor set was obtained from a man in his fifties or sixties in good health and CMV-seropositive.

A remark on this clone: The same CDR3 arises from other DNA sequences in this sample as well. The chain carries TRBV18 and TRBJ1-5; D unresolved. Trimming removed 1 base from V and 3 bases from J, with 7 bases in between. Looked up from germline, CDR1 is KGHSH and CDR2 is LQKENI. The CDR3 is 14 amino acids. CDR3 protein: CASSPRRDNQPQHF. The CDR3 DNA sequence: TGTGCCAGCTCACCACGGAGGGACAATCAGCCCCAGCATTTT.

The gene calls are TRBV7-2 and TRBJ1-4; D might be TRBD1 (5 bases). CDR1 and CDR2 from the germline V gene are SGHTA and FQGNSA. The CDR3 is made up of 15 amino acids. V lost 2 bases, J lost 8 bases, and 15 bases lay in between. CDR3 protein: CASSLWQGWTEKLFF. DNA for the CDR3: TGTGCCAGCAGCTTATGGCAGGGTTGGACCGAAAAACTGTTTTTT.

For the CDR3, the DNA is TGCGCCAGCAGACCTCAGGGGGAGGTATCCACCGGGGAGCTGTTTTTT. Its protein is CASRPQGEVSTGELFF. The rearrangement uses TRBV5-1 and TRBJ2-2; tentatively, D is TRBD1 (7 bases). Germline CDR1 is SGHRS and CDR2 is YFSETQ. V was trimmed by 5 bases and J by 4 bases, leaving 18 bases between them. The CDR3 runs 16 residues.

This sequence joins TRBV28 and TRBJ1-2, with TRBD1 matching over 9 bases. The CDR3 spans 15 residues. The V and J ends lost 6 bases and 4 bases, in that order; junction bases with no gene match: 9. Per the germline V gene, CDR1 is MDHEN and CDR2 is SYDVKM. CDR3 protein: CASSTTGTGLYGYTF. CDR3 bases: TGTGCCAGCAGCACTACCGGGACAGGGCTCTATGGCTACACCTTC.

V is TRBV6-1 and J is TRBJ1-2; 8 bases agree with TRBD1. The CDR3 is made up of 14 amino acids. Germline V gene data show CDR1 as MNHNS and CDR2 as SASEGT. Losses at the gene ends were 6 bases for V and 4 bases for J; bases not matched to a gene: 7. The CDR3 region is CASREDRVGYGYTF. As DNA, the CDR3 is TGTGCCAGCAGGGAGGACAGGGTGGGCTATGGCTACACCTTC.

CDR3 loop: CASSYRTGGPDTQYF. CDR3 nucleotide sequence: TGTGCCAGCAGTTACAGGACAGGGGGCCCAGATACGCAGTATTTT. V gene TRBV6-5 combines with J gene TRBJ2-3; 11 nucleotides line up with TRBD1. The CDR3 contains 15 residues. Looked up from germline, CDR1 is MNHEY and CDR2 is SVGAGI. Trimming removed 2 bases from V and 4 bases from J; junction bases left unmatched: 2.

The chain links TRBV5-4 to TRBJ2-5; no clear D. The J call is in doubt because the DNA end fits TRBJ2-7 better. The length of the CDR3 is 12 residues. Germline loops: CDR1 SGHNT, CDR2 YYREEE (reference sequence). CDR3 sequence reads: CASSLTPYEQYF. CDR3 bases: TGTGCCAGCAGCTTGACTCCTTACGAGCAGTACTTC.

About this clone itself: Other DNA sequences from this sample encode an identical CDR3 as well. The chain couples TRBV5-6 to TRBJ1-2; D gene unclear. The CDR3 loop spans 13 amino acids. Germline CDR1 and CDR2: SGHDT and YYEEEE. The V end was cut by 2 bases, the J end by 4 bases, with 9 bases between. DNA of the CDR3: TGTGCCAGCAGCTTCACGGGAAGCTATGGCTACACCTTC. The encoded protein is CASSFTGSYGYTF.

The rearrangement links TRBV15 to TRBJ2-1, with 8 bases aligning to TRBD2. CDR1 and CDR2 (germline): LNHNV, YYDKDF (reference sequence). The CDR3 has 14 amino acids. The V gene end was trimmed by 9 bases and the J gene end by 5 bases; junction bases not matched to a gene: 9. As DNA, the CDR3 is TGTGCCACAAAACGGGGGGGGTTTGACAATGAGCAGTTCTTC. Translated: CATKRGGFDNEQFF.